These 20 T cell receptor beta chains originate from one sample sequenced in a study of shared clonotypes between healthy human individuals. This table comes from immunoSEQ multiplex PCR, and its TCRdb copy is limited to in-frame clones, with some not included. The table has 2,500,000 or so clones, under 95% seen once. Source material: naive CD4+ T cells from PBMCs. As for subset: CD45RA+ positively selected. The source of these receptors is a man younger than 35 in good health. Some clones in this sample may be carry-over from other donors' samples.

As DNA, the CDR3 is TGTGCCAGCAGTTATTCCGGGACGATTGAAGCTTTCTTT. The encoded protein is CASSYSGTIEAFF. The chain employs TRBV28 and TRBJ1-1, with D perhaps matching TRBD1 (5 bases). The germline V and J ends were trimmed by 4 bases and 7 bases, with 13 bases remaining between them. The CDR3 length is 13 residues. Germline V gene sequence: CDR1 MDHEN, CDR2 SYDVKM.

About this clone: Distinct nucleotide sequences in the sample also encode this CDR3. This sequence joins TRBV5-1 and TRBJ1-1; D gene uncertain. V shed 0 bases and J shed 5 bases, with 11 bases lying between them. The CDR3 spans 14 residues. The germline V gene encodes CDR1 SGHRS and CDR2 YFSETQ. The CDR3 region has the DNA TGCGCCAGCAGCTTGGTAGGCGGGGATACTGAAGCTTTCTTT. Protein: CASSLVGGDTEAFF. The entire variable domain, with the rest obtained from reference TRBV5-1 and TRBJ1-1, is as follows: KAGVTQTPRYLIKTRGQQVTLSCSPISGHRSVSWYQQTPGQGLQFLFEYFSETQRNKGNFPGRFSGRQFSNSRSEMNVSTLELGDSALYLCASSLVGGDTEAFFGQGTRLTVV.

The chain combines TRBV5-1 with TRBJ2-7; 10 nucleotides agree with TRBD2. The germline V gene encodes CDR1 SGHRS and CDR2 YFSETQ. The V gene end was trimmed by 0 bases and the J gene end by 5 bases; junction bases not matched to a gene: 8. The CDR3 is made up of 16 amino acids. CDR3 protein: CASSLAIGTSVHEQYF. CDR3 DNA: TGCGCCAGCAGCTTGGCGATCGGGACTAGCGTCCACGAGCAGTACTTC.

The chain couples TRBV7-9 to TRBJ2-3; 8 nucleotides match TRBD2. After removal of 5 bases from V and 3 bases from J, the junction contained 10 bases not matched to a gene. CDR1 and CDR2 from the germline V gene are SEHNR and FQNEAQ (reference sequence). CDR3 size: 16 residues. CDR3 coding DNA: TGTGCCAGCAGCCCGGGAAGCGGGAGCTGGACAGATACGCAGTATTTT. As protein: CASSPGSGSWTDTQYF.

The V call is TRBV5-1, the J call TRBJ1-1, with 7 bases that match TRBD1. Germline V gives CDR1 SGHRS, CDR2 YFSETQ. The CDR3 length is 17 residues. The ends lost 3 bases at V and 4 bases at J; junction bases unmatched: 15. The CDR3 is CASSSRTGLRGGTEAFF. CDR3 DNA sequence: TGCGCCAGCAGCTCCCGGACAGGTCTACGGGGGGGCACTGAAGCTTTCTTT.

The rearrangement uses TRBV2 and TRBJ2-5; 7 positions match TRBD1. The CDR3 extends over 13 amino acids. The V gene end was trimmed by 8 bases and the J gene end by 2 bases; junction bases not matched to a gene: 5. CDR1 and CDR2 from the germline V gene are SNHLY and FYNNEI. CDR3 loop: CASLVGQQETQYF. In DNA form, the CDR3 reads TGTGCCAGCTTGGTGGGACAGCAAGAGACCCAGTACTTC.

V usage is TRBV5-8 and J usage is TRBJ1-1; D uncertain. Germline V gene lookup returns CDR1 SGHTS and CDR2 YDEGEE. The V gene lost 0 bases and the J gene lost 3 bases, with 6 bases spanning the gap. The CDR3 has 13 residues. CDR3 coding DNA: TGTGCCAGCAGCTTGGGACTGGACACTGAAGCTTTCTTT. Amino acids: CASSLGLDTEAFF.

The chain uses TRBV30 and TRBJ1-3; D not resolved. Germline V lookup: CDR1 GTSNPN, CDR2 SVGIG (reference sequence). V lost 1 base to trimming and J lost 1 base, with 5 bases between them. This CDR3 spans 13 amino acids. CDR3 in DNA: TGTGCCTGGAGTGAGGAGTCTGGAAACACCATATATTTT. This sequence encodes CAWSEESGNTIYF.

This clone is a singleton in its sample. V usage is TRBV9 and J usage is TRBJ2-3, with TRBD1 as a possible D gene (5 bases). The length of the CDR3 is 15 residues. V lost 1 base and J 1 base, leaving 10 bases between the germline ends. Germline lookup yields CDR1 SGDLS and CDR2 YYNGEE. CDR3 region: CASSVQGYRTDTQYF. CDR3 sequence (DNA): TGTGCCAGCAGCGTACAGGGCTATCGCACAGATACGCAGTATTTT.

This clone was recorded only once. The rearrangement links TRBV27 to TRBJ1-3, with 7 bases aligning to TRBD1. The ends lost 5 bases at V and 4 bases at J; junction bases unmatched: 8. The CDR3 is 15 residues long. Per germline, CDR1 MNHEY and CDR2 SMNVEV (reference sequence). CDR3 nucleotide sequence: TGTGCCAGCAGTCAACTGACAGGGATCGGAAACACCATATATTTT. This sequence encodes CASSQLTGIGNTIYF.

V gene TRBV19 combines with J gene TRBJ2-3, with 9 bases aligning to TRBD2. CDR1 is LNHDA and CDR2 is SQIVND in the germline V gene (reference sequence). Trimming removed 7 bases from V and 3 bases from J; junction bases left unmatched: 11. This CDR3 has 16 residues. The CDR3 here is CASNDGGRALTDTQYF. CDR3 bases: TGTGCCAGTAACGACGGCGGGAGGGCCTTAACAGATACGCAGTATTTT.

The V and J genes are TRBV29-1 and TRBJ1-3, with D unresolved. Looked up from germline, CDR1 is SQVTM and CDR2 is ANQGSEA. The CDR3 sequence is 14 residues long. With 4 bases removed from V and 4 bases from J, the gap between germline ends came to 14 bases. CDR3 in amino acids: CSVGLQRPGNTIYF. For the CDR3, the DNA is TGCAGCGTTGGTTTACAGAGACCCGGAAACACCATATATTTT.

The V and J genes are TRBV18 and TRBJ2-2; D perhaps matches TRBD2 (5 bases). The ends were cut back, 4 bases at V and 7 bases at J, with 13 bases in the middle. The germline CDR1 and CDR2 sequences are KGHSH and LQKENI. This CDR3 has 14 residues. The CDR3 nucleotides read TGTGCCAGCTCACTCAATGAGGGCGGCGGGGAGCTGTTTTTT. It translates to CASSLNEGGGELFF. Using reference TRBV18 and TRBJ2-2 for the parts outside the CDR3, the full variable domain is NAGVMQNPRHLVRRRGQEARLRCSPMKGHSHVYWYRQLPEEGLKFMVYLQKENIIDESGMPKERFSAEFPKEGPSILRIQQVVRGDSAAYFCASSLNEGGGELFFGEGSRLTVL.

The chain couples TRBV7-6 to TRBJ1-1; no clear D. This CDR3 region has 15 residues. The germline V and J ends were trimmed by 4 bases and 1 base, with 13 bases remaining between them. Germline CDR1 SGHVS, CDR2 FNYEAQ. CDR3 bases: TGTGCCAGCAGCTCACCTTCGCCCCCGAACACTGAAGCTTTCTTT. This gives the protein CASSSPSPPNTEAFF.

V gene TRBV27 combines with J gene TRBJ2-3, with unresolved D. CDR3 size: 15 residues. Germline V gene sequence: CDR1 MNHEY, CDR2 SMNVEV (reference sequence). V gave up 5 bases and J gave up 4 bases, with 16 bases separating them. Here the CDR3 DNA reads TGTGCCAGCAGTCCCCGGGCCATCTTCGCAGATACGCAGTATTTT. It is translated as CASSPRAIFADTQYF.

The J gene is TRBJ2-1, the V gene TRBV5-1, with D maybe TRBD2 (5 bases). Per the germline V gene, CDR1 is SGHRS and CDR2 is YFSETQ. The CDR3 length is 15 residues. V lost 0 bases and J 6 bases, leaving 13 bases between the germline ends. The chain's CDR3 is CASSLVPTRGNEQFF. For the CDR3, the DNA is TGCGCCAGCAGCTTGGTTCCAACACGGGGCAATGAGCAGTTCTTC.

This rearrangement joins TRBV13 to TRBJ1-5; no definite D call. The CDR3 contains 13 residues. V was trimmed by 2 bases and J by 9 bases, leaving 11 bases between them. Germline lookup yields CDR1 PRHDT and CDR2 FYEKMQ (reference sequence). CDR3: CASSLRVSGPQHF. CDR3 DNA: TGTGCCAGCAGCTTAAGGGTCTCGGGGCCCCAGCATTTT.

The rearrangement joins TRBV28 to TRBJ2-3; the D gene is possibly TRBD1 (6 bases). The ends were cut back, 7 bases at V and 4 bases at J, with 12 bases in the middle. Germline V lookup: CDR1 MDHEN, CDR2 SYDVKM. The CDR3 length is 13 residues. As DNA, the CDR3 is TGTGCCAGCACCAACAGGGTAGCAGATACGCAGTATTTT. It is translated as CASTNRVADTQYF.

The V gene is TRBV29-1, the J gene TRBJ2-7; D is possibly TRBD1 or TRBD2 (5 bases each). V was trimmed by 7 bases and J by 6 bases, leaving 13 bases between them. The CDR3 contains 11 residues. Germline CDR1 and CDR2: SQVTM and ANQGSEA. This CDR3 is CSGDGVGEQYF. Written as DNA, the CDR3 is TGCAGCGGGGACGGGGTCGGCGAGCAGTACTTC.

CDR3 protein: CASSSGRSSGNTIYF. The CDR3 DNA follows: TGTGCCAGCAGTTCAGGGCGAAGCTCTGGAAACACCATATATTTT. The chain employs TRBV2 and TRBJ1-3; D might be TRBD1 (5 bases). Germline lookup yields CDR1 SNHLY and CDR2 FYNNEI. The CDR3 is made up of 15 amino acids. V was pared by 5 bases and J by 0 bases, with 11 bases between.